This T cell receptor (beta chain) was observed in a study of blood T cell repertoires in COVID-19. This CDR3 is 12 amino acids long. From germline, CDR1 is SGHAT and CDR2 FQNNGV. With 1 base removed from V and 6 bases from J, the gap between germline ends came to 5 bases. In the source study's methods: The authors estimated nucleated cell counts from reference gene primer amplification. The data were produced by immunoSEQ multiplex PCR, yet TCRdb's version contains in-frame clones alone and is incomplete. The D gene and trimming were derived from the DNA, and the V and J assignments and clone size from that table. The table lists just under 350,000 clones, more than 75% of them singletons.

The source material was peripheral blood. The TCR originated in a woman between 18 and 30 years old who had recovered from COVID-19. V gene TRBV11-2 combines with J gene TRBJ2-3, with D hard to call. DNA of the CDR3: TGTGCCAGCAGCTTAGGAGTGGATACGCAGTATTTT. Protein sequence: CASSLGVDTQYF.